The 5 T cell receptor beta chains presented below share a single source sample, sequenced in a study of cytomegalovirus exposure and HLA in healthy donors. The PCR had 60 Vbeta and 13 Jbeta primers. Only in-frame clones appear in the TCRdb table, and some are missing; sequencing was by immunoSEQ multiplex PCR. There are roughly 93,000 clones in the sample; roughly four fifths occur only once, and approximately 0.56% lies in the top ten. The sequenced material came from PBMCs. The receptors were sampled from a man aged 25-45 years in good health and CMV-seronegative.

The gene calls are TRBV5-1 and TRBJ2-3; D is perhaps TRBD2 (7 bases). The CDR3 length is 17 residues. Germline lookup yields CDR1 SGHRS and CDR2 YFSETQ. V lost 0 bases to trimming and J lost 4 bases, with 18 bases between them. The CDR3 nucleotides read TGCGCCAGCAGCTTGGGGGTACTAGCGAAGGGGGCAGATACGCAGTATTTT. As protein: CASSLGVLAKGADTQYF.

The chain combines TRBV5-1 with TRBJ2-1, with D possibly being TRBD2 (6 bases). V shed 5 bases and J shed 7 bases, with 22 bases lying between them. The germline CDR1 and CDR2 sequences are SGHRS and YFSETQ. The CDR3 has 16 residues. In DNA form, the CDR3 reads TGCGCCAGCAGGTCGATTAGGACTCGCGGGGAGAATGAGCAGTTCTTC. Translating it yields CASRSIRTRGENEQFF.

This chain connects TRBV18 to TRBJ2-7; TRBD1 agrees at 7 bases. The CDR3 runs 14 residues. CDR1 and CDR2 from the germline V gene are KGHSH and LQKENI. With V trimmed by 2 bases and J by 1 base, 2 bases remained unmatched. This CDR3 is CASSPRDSSYEQYF. The CDR3 DNA follows: TGTGCCAGCTCACCAAGGGACAGTTCCTACGAGCAGTACTTC.

The sample holds a few counts of this clone. The J gene is TRBJ1-1, the V gene TRBV5-6; 9 nucleotides line up with TRBD1. V lost 2 bases and J lost 11; bases outside the gene matches: 13. Germline V CDR1 and CDR2: SGHDT, YYEEEE. The CDR3 consists of 15 residues. CDR3 in DNA: TGTGCCAGCAGCTTTGCCGGGACAGGGAAAATCGGGGCTTTCTTT. Protein sequence: CASSFAGTGKIGAFF.

The table lists this clone with a few counts. The rearrangement joins TRBV5-1 to TRBJ1-4; 8 bases fit TRBD1. This CDR3 has 13 residues. The V gene end was trimmed by 8 bases and the J gene end by 3 bases; junction bases not matched to a gene: 3. Germline V gene data show CDR1 as SGHRS and CDR2 as YFSETQ. This CDR3 reads CASSGGSNEKLFF. CDR3 nucleotide sequence: TGCGCCAGTTCAGGGGGCTCTAATGAAAAACTGTTTTTT.